This T cell receptor beta chain originates from a study of beta chain features in type 1 diabetes. Expressed TCRB transcripts were sequenced because the isolated RNA had all been reverse transcribed beforehand. The data were produced by immunoSEQ multiplex PCR, yet TCRdb's version contains in-frame clones alone and is incomplete. The sample shows around 150,000 clones, around a tenth of them seen only once. Trimming pared 8 bases from V and 2 bases from J, leaving 12 bases between. Germline CDR1 reads KGHSH; CDR2 reads LQKENI. The CDR3 has 13 amino acids. Study-level findings and limits: Among patients with Type 1 diabetes, TCRB CDR3s were moderately but significantly shorter in every one of the four CD4+ subsets.

This clone has a handful of counts. Its antigen is unknown. Sequencing was done on a sample of central memory CD4+ T cells from blood. The source is a man between 25 and 39 years old with type 1 diabetes. The V and J genes are TRBV18 and TRBJ1-2; D perhaps matches TRBD1 (5 bases). CDR3 protein: CASNPTENYGYTF. The DNA of the CDR3 is TGTGCCAGCAACCCGACAGAGAACTATGGCTACACCTTC.